This T cell receptor (beta chain) was recovered during a study of blood T cell repertoires in COVID-19 (dated by TCRdb to 2020 to 2021). As for the study more broadly: Samples covering the acute and convalescent phases of COVID-19 were provided by collaborators in the United States, Italy and Spain. The prospective study material was composed of cDNA or gDNA derived from T cells, B-cell-depleted T cells, or PBMCs. Deeply sampled blood TCRbeta repertoires from subjects exposed to, actively infected with, or recovered from COVID-19 were included in the dataset. A freely available public database, intended as a resource for researchers studying the immune response to SARS-CoV-2, is where the repertoires were released. The samples were drawn from the first 160 participants of the ongoing ImmuneRACE study and from over a thousand subjects provided by 6 global collaborators. The sample metadata nearly always contained a de-identified subject ID, COVID-19 status, age in years and sex. Where available, HLA class I and class II types were taken from metadata supplied by the sample provider and were not determined by assay-based typing.

Remarks on this clone: The target of this receptor is not known. The input lacks base qualities; no much larger clone sits a single base away.

Relative to germline, V is missing 6 bases and J is missing 6 bases, with 0 bases of the junction outside any gene match. There are 11 amino acids in the CDR3, from cysteine to phenylalanine inclusive. Only CDR3 DNA is held: 33 bases, read in frame from base 1. Participants in the prospective study were enrolled through a virtual design, were aged roughly 18 to 100 years, and lived in about 25 United States geographic areas. In the prospective study, participants were assigned to cohorts based on the clinical history participants reported in a screening survey and a study questionnaire. Recovered participants in ImmuneRACE Cohort 3 were defined by two consecutive negative NP/OP PCR tests, clearance by a healthcare professional, or resolution of symptoms. In the prospective study, whole blood, serum and a nasopharyngeal or oropharyngeal swab were collected from each participant by mobile phlebotomists. Additional blood draws and questionnaires over an approximately two-month period could optionally be provided by prospective study participants. Prospective study blood samples were shipped either frozen or at room temperature before DNA extraction.

Paper-wide results and their limitations: The amount of clinical and demographic metadata varied by source and participant and was provided uncurated.

TCRbeta CDR3 regions were amplified from genomic DNA by means of the immunoSEQ Assay, a bias-controlled multiplex PCR. In the source study's methods: The number of nucleated cells in each sample was estimated by amplification of reference gene primers within the assay. To quantify the absolute abundance of each unique TCRbeta CDR3 rearrangement, sequence reads were collapsed and filtered. For each sample, productive Simpson clonality was calculated by taking the square root of Simpson's diversity index across productive rearrangements. TCRdb took this table from immuneACCESS and kept in-frame rearrangements with V and J called. Such tables lack part of the clones; where checked against another copy, unresolved V genes explain under half of the gap, and the rest is unexplained. V, J and clone size are taken as reported in that table, and D and trimming were inferred from the DNA itself. The sample has 200,000 to 250,000 clones on record, almost 85% of them singletons. Roughly 15% of the sample comes from the top ten.

This clonotype was sampled from a man between 35 and 55 years old who had recovered from COVID-19. The specimen was PBMCs or T cells enriched from blood (not recorded which). The receptor chain draws on TRBV12-3 or TRBV12-4 and TRBJ2-3; a stretch of 7 junction bases matches TRBD2. The CDR3 sequence is CASRRGDTQYF. The nucleotide sequence is TGTGCCAGCAGGCGGGGGGATACGCAGTATTTT.